This TCR beta chain was observed in a study of CXCR3-negative and CXCR3-positive naive CD8 T cells. TRB cDNA was prepared as libraries by UMI-labeled 5' RACE. TCRdb re-called the 5' RACE reads; one entry per CDR3 protein, DNA not given. This sample's clone table lists fewer than 60,000 distinct CDR3 sequences. This CDR3 has 12 amino acids. CDR1 is SQVTM and CDR2 is ANQGSEA in the germline V gene. This clonotype was obtained from a human donor in good health. Some clones in this sample may be carry-over from other donors' samples. The V gene is TRBV29-1, the J gene TRBJ2-1; the TCRdb D gene call, TRBD2, has no DNA to confirm it. Sequenced: memory CD8+ T cells from blood. CDR3 loop: CSVDPKGSVRFF.